This TCR beta chain came from a study of T cell responses to AZD1222 COVID-19 vaccine. There are 17 residues in the CDR3. In germline, CDR1 is LGHDT, CDR2 YNNKEL (reference sequence). V lost 1 base to trimming and J lost 0 bases, with 12 bases between them. Using immunoSEQ multiplex PCR, the repertoire was profiled, and TCRdb retains in-frame clones only, with some absent. The sample contains around 90,000 clones, around 91% of which appear only once. The rearrangement uses TRBV3-1 (or the pseudogene TRBV3-2) and TRBJ2-2; TRBD2 is a possible D gene (5 bases). The sequenced sample was peripheral blood, obtained on day 0 of MenACWY control vaccination. This clonotype originated in an adult in good health. CDR3 nucleotides: TGTGCCAGCAGCCAAGCGGGCGGGCGGTCGAACACCGGGGAGCTGTTTTTT. This translates into CASSQAGGRSNTGELFF.